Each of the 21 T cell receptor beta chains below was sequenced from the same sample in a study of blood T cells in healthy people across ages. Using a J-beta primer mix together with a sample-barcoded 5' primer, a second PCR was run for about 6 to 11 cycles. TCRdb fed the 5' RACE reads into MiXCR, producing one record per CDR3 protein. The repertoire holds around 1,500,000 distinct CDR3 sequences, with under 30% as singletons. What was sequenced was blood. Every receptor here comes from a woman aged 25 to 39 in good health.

The CDR3 sequence: CASSLVQGQAFF. CDR3 bases: TGTGCCAGCAGCTTAGTTCAGGGTCAAGCTTTCTTT. The rearrangement uses TRBV7-2 and TRBJ1-1, with a weak D call TRBD1 (5 bases). Germline CDR1 and CDR2: SGHTA and FQGNSA. The CDR3 is 12 residues long. Trimming stripped 1 base from V and 9 bases from J, with 9 bases between.

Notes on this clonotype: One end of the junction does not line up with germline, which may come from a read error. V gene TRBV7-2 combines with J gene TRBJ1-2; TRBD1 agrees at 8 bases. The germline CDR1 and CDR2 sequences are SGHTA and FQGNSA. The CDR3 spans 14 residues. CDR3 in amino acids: CASGRGGQGYGCTF. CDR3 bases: TGTGCCAGCGGTCGAGGCGGACAGGGCTATGGCTGCACCTTC. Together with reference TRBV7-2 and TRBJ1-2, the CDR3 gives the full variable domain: GAGVSQSPSNKVTEKGKDVELRCDPISGHTALYWYRQSLGQGLEFLIYFQGNSAPDKSGLPSDRFSAERTGGSVSTLTIQRTQQEDSAVYLCASGRGGQGYGCTFGSGTRLTVV.

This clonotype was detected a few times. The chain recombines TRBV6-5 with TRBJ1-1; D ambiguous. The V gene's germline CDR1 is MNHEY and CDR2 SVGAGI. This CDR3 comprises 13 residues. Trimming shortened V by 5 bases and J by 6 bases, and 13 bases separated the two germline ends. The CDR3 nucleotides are TGTGCCAGCAGTCCTAGGGTGTTGGCTGAAGCTTTCTTT. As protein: CASSPRVLAEAFF.

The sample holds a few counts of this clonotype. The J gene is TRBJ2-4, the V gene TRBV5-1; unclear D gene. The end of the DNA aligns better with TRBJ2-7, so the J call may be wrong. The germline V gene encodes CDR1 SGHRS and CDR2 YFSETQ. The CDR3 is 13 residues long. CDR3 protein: CASSLVVGFEQYF. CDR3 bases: TGCGCCAGCAGCTTGGTAGTAGGGTTCGAGCAGTACTTC.

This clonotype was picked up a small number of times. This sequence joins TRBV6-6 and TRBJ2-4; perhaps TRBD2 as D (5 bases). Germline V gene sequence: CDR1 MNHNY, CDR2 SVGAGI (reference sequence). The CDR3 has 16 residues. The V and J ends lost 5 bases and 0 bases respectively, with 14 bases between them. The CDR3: CASSPGKGLAKNIQYF. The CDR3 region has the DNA TGTGCCAGCAGTCCGGGGAAAGGACTAGCCAAAAACATTCAGTACTTC.

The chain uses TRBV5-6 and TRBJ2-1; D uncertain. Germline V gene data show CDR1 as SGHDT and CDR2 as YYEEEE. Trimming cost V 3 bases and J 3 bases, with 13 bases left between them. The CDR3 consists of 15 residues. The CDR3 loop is CASSSLPPNYNEQFF. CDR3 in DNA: TGTGCCAGCAGCTCCCTACCCCCTAACTACAATGAGCAGTTCTTC. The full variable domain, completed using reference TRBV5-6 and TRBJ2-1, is DAGVTQSPTHLIKTRGQQVTLRCSPKSGHDTVSWYQQALGQGPQFIFQYYEEEERQRGNFPDRFSGHQFPNYSSELNVNALLLGDSALYLCASSSLPPNYNEQFFGPGTRLTVL.

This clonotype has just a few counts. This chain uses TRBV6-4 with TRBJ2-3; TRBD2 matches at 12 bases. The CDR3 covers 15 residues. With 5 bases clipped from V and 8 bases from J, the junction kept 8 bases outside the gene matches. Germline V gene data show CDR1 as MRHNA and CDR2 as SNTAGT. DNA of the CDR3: TGTGCCAGCAGTCCGACTAGCGGGGGACCAGGTACGCAGTATTTT. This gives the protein CASSPTSGGPGTQYF.

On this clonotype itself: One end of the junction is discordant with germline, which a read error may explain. As DNA, the CDR3 is TGTGCCGGCAGCAACAAGGGACGGCTGAACACTGAAGCTTTCTTT. Amino acid sequence: CAGSNKGRLNTEAFF. The V call is TRBV6-6, the J call TRBJ1-1; TRBD1 might be the D (5 bases). Germline assignment: CDR1 MNHNY and CDR2 SVGAGI (reference sequence). The length of the CDR3 is 15 residues.

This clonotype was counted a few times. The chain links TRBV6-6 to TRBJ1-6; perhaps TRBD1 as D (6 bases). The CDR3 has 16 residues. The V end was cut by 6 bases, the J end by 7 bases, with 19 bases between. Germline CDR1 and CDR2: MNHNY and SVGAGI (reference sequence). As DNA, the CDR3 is TGTGCCAGCAGCTTGACAGGCCCCTCGATGAATTCACCCCTCCACTTT. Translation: CASSLTGPSMNSPLHF.

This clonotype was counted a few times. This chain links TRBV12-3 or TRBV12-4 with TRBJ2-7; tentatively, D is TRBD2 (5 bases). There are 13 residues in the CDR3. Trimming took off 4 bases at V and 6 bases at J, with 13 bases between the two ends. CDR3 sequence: CASSYDPRGEQYF. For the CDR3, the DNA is TGTGCCAGCAGTTACGATCCTCGGGGCGAGCAGTACTTC.

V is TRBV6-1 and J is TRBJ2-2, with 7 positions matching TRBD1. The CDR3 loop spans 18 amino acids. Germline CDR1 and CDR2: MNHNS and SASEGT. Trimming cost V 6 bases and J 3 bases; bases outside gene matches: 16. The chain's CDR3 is CASSDRRGGQWDTGELFF. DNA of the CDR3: TGTGCCAGCAGCGACAGACGAGGGGGACAGTGGGACACCGGGGAGCTGTTTTTT.

The CDR3 bases are TGCAGTGCTTCCGGTAGTCATAACGAGCAGTACTTC. Its translation is CSASGSHNEQYF. The chain recombines TRBV20-1 with TRBJ2-7; no reliable D call. CDR1 is DFQATT and CDR2 is SNEGSKA in the germline V gene (reference sequence). V lost 5 bases, J lost 5 bases, and 13 bases lay in between. The CDR3 is 12 amino acids.

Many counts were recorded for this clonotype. CDR3 in amino acids: CSVQGGPTYEQYF. CDR3 DNA: TGCAGTGTCCAGGGGGGTCCCACCTACGAGCAGTACTTC. The V call is TRBV20-1, the J call TRBJ2-7; the D gene is possibly TRBD1 (7 bases). Trimming left V 7 bases short and J 2 bases short, with 15 bases between. Germline V CDR1 and CDR2: DFQATT, SNEGSKA (reference sequence). The CDR3 has 13 amino acids.

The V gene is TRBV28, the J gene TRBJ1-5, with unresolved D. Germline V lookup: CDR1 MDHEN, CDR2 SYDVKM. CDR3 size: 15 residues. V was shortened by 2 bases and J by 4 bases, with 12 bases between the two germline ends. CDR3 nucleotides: TGTGCCAGCAGTTTAGGTATAGGGATTAATCAGCCCCAGCATTTT. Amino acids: CASSLGIGINQPQHF.

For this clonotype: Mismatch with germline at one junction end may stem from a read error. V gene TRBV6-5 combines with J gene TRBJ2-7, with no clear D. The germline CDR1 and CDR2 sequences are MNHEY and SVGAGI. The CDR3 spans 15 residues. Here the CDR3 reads CTSTPDGSSSYEQYF. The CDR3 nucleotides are TGTACCAGCACCCCGGACGGGTCAAGCTCCTACGAGCAGTACTTC.

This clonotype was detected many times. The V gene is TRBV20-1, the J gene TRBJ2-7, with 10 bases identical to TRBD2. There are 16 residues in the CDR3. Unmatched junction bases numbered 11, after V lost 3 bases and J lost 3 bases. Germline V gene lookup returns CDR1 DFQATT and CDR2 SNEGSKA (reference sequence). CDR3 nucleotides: TGCAGTGCTAGCGTTGCCAGTGGACTAGCGGACTACGAGCAGTACTTC. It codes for CSASVASGLADYEQYF.

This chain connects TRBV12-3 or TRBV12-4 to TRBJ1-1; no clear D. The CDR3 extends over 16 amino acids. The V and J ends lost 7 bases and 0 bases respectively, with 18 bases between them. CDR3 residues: CASTKAHGGLNTEAFF. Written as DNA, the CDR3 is TGTGCCAGCACCAAAGCCCATGGAGGGCTGAACACTGAAGCTTTCTTT.

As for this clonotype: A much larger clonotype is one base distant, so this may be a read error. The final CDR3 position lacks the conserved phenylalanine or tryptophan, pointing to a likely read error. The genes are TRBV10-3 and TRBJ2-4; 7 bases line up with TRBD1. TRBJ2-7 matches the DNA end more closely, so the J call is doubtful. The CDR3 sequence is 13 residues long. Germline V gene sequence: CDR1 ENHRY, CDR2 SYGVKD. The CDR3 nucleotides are TGTGCCATCAGTCCGACAGGGAACTACGAGCAGTACCTC. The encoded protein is CAISPTGNYEQYL.

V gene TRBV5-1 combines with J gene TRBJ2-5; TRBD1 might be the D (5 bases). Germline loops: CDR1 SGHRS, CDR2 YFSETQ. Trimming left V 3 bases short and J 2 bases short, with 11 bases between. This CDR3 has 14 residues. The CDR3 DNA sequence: TGCGCCAGCAGCTCCCACAGGAAACAAGAGACCCAGTACTTC. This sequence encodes CASSSHRKQETQYF.

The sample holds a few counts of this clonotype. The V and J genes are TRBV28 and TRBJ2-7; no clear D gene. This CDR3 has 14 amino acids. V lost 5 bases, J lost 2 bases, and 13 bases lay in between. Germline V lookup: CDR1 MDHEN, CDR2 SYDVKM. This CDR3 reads CASSRLFEAYEQYF. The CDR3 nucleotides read TGTGCCAGCAGTCGTTTATTTGAAGCCTACGAGCAGTACTTC.

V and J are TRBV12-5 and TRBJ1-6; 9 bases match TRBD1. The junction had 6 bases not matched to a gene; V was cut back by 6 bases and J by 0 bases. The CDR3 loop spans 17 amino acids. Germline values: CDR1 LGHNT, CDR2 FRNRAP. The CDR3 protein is CASGRQGGSSYNSPLHF. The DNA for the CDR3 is TGTGCTAGTGGCCGACAGGGGGGTAGCTCCTATAATTCACCCCTCCACTTT. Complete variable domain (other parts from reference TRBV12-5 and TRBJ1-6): DARVTQTPRHKVTEMGQEVTMRCQPILGHNTVFWYRQTMMQGLELLAYFRNRAPLDDSGMPKDRFSAEMPDATLATLKIQPSEPRDSAVYFCASGRQGGSSYNSPLHFGNGTRLTVT.